This T cell receptor (beta chain) was observed in a study of T-cell memory formation after mild COVID-19. TCRdb recomputed calls from the 5' RACE reads with MiXCR, one row per CDR3 protein. This table has hundreds of thousands of distinct CDR3 sequences, about 16% appearing once. From germline, CDR1 is LGHDT and CDR2 YNNKEL (reference sequence). The V end was cut by 1 base, the J end by 2 bases, with 9 bases between. This CDR3 has 15 residues. This clonotype was counted between two and nine times. V usage is TRBV3-1 and J usage is TRBJ1-3; unclear D gene. Material: PBMCs or a T cell subset sorted from them (not recorded which). The TCR sequence derives from a man younger than 35 who had mild COVID-19 (a few samples of this study predate the infection). Cell type and time point are not known. The chain's CDR3 is CASSQGVGTGNTIYF. The CDR3 nucleotides are TGTGCCAGCAGCCAAGGTGTTGGGACTGGAAACACCATATATTTT.